These T cell receptor beta chains were read from a single sample in a study of shared clonotypes between healthy human individuals. Produced via immunoSEQ multiplex PCR; TCRdb's table is partial and in-frame only. The table includes over 2 million clones, around 92% detected once. Sample: naive CD4+ T cells from PBMCs. The receptors stem from a man between 18 and 29 years old in good health. Some clones in this sample may be carry-over from other donors' samples. The CDR3 runs from the conserved cysteine through the conserved F or W.

j_gene,v_gene,CDR3aa
TRBJ2-3,TRBV4-3,CASSLGGSTDTQYF
TRBJ2-7,TRBV23-1,CASSQSLIGAVTTYEQYF
TRBJ2-3,TRBV11-2,CASSLLITDTQYF
TRBJ2-7,TRBV28,CASSFLGGVYEQYF
TRBJ2-5,TRBV7-9,CASSLDTNRVQETQYF
TRBJ1-1,TRBV20-1,CSLGPAEAFF
TRBJ1-2,TRBV28,CASSKYGYTF
TRBJ1-4,TRBV9,CASSAEVQGRELFF
TRBJ1-1,TRBV29-1,CSVAGRTVPEAFF
TRBJ1-4,TRBV5-1,CASSLTATRKLFF
TRBJ2-7,TRBV7-9,CASSRRQGGAEQYF
TRBJ1-5,TRBV4-2,CASSQAVQGAYQPQHF
TRBJ1-2,TRBV12-2,CASRATGTGGGYTF
TRBJ2-1,TRBV2,CASSLTSQDGEQFF
TRBJ2-1,TRBV5-1,CASSLVPGQGDQFF
TRBJ2-7,TRBV2,CASRKLAGASEQYF
TRBJ2-7,TRBV28,CASSIPYTYEQYF
TRBJ1-2,TRBV5-1,CASSLGGGNYGYTF
TRBJ2-7,TRBV6-1,CASSARLAGGYEQYF
TRBJ1-4,TRBV28,CASSLEGQGSKKLFF
TRBJ2-7,TRBV5-1,CASSLATPTYEQYF
TRBJ2-7,TRBV10-1,CASSEETGGREQYF
TRBJ2-1,TRBV6-1,CASSAKSSGVANEQFF
TRBJ1-2,TRBV5-6,CASSFGRNYGYTF
TRBJ1-1,TRBV29-1,CSVVRDRVRQGRGGTEAFF
TRBJ2-1,TRBV11-2,CASSFTSGSDNEQFF
TRBJ2-5,TRBV19,CASSNSETQYF
TRBJ1-2,TRBV6-5,CASSYSGTGGSGYTF
TRBJ2-1,TRBV25-1,CASSGQTRDSEQFF
TRBJ1-2,TRBV28,CASSSGIDRGYTF
TRBJ2-1,TRBV28,CASTTGLAGGNEQFF
TRBJ2-7,TRBV21-1,CASRLQGGDF
TRBJ2-1,TRBV27,CASSLLSGRAGNEQFF
TRBJ1-5,TRBV6-1,CASRVQTNQPQHF
TRBJ2-2,TRBV5-4,CASSLNRNTGELFF
TRBJ1-5,TRBV5-8,CASSGGGGNQPQHF
TRBJ1-4,TRBV2,CASSKDSATNEKLFF
TRBJ2-5,TRBV10-1,CASPREETQYF
TRBJ1-5,TRBV5-5,CASSWRDRQPQHF
TRBJ1-1,TRBV6-5,CASSQQASGTEAFF
TRBJ2-5,TRBV4-1,CASSQVGSQETQYF
TRBJ1-5,TRBV7-8,CASSPTLGTGSGQPQHF
TRBJ2-3,TRBV28,CASSSGHLPVTDTQYF
TRBJ1-5,TRBV9,CASSVDVDQPQHF
TRBJ2-1,TRBV5-6,CASRHDRAPYNEQFF
TRBJ1-1,TRBV11-2,CASSPPGWRNTEAFF
TRBJ2-3,TRBV5-1,CASSLDRAGGVVGRRDTQYF
TRBJ2-2,TRBV11-2,CASSRTEGPGELFF
TRBJ2-1,TRBV28,CASSFSAGGQFF
TRBJ1-4,TRBV6-6,CASSTGAQREKLFF
TRBJ2-5,TRBV4-2,CASSLGDSQETQYF
TRBJ1-1,TRBV6-6,CASSPQGTNTEAFF
TRBJ2-3,TRBV29-1,CSARQQPSTDTQYF
TRBJ2-7,TRBV5-7,CASSWMGTGTPEQYF
TRBJ1-1,TRBV6-5,CASKGRNTEAFF
TRBJ2-2,TRBV4-2,CASKGRDINTGELFF
TRBJ2-3,TRBV29-1,CSVVDPTDTQYF
TRBJ2-1,TRBV7-2,CASSFYVLLAGDTEQFF
TRBJ2-5,TRBV28,CALPLTGAGTQYF